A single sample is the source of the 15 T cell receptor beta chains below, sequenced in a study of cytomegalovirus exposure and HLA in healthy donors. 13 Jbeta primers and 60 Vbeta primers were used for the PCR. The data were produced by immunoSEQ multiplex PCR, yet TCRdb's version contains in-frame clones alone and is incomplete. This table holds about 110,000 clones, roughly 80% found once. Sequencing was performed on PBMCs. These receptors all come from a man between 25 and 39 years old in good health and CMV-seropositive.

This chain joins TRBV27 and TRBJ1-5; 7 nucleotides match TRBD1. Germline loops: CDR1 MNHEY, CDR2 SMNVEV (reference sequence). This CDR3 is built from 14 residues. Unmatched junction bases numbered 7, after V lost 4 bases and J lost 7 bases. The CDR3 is CASSSRDSGQPQHF. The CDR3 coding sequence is TGTGCCAGCAGTTCCCGGGACAGCGGCCAGCCCCAGCATTTT.

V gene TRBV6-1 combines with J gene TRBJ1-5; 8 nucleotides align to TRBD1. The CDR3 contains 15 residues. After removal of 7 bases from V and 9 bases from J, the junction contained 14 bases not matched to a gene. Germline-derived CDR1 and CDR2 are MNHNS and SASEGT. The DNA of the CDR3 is TGTGCCAGCACCACCTTTGGTTCAGGGGGCCTGCCCCAGCATTTT. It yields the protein CASTTFGSGGLPQHF.

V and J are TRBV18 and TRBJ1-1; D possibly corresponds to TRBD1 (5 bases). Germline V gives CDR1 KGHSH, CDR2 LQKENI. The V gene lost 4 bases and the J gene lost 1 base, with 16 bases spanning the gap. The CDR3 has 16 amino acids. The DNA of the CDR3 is TGTGCCAGCTCACTCAACTCCCAAGGGGCGAACACTGAAGCTTTCTTT. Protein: CASSLNSQGANTEAFF.

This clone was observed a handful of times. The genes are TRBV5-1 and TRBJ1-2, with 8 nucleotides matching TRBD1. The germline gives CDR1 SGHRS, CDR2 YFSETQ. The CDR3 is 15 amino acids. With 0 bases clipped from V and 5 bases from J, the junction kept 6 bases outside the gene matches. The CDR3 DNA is TGCGCCAGCAGCTTGGGGTACAGGGGGGGATATGGCTACACCTTC. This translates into CASSLGYRGGYGYTF.

CDR3 bases: TGTGCCAGCAGTTTCTCAGGGGCTGGGGCCAACGTCCTGACTTTC. It yields the protein CASSFSGAGANVLTF. The chain has TRBV27 and TRBJ2-6; perhaps TRBD1 as D (6 bases). V was trimmed by 3 bases and J by 2 bases, leaving 8 bases between them. The CDR3 is 15 amino acids. The germline V gene encodes CDR1 MNHEY and CDR2 SMNVEV (reference sequence). Full variable domain (remainder filled in from reference TRBV27 and TRBJ2-6): EAQVTQNPRYLITVTGKKLTVTCSQNMNHEYMSWYRQDPGLGLRQIYYSMNVEVTDKGDVPEGYKVSRKEKRNFPLILESPSPNQTSLYFCASSFSGAGANVLTFGAGSRLTVL.

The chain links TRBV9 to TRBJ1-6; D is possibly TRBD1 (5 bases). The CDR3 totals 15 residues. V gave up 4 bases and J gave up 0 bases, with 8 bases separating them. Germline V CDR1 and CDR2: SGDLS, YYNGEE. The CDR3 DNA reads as TGTGCCAGCAGCAGGGGAGGCTCCTATAATTCACCCCTCCACTTT. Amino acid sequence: CASSRGGSYNSPLHF.

The CDR3 region has the DNA TGTGCCAGTAGTACCGGACAGGAGAATCAGCCCCAGCATTTT. Its protein product is CASSTGQENQPQHF. The chain couples TRBV19 to TRBJ1-5; TRBD1 aligns across 7 bases. Germline V lookup: CDR1 LNHDA, CDR2 SQIVND (reference sequence). This CDR3 is built from 14 residues. V lost 4 bases, J lost 4 bases, and 4 bases stayed unmatched.

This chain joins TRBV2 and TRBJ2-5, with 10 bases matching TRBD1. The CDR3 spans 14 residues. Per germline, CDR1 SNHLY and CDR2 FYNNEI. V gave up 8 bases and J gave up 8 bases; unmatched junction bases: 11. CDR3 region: CASSYLGTGVTQYF. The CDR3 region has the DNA TGTGCCAGCTCTTACCTGGGGACAGGGGTAACCCAGTACTTC. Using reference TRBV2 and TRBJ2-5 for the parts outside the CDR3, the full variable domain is EPEVTQTPSHQVTQMGQEVILRCVPISNHLYFYWYRQILGQKVEFLVSFYNNEISEKSEIFDDQFSVERPDGSNFTLKIRSTKLEDSAMYFCASSYLGTGVTQYFGPGTRLLVL.

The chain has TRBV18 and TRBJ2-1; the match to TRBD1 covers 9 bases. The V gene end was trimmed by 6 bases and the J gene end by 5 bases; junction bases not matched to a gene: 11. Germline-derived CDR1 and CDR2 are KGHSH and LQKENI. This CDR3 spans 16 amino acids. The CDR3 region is CASSDRGYPSHNEQFF. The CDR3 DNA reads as TGTGCCAGCTCGGACAGGGGCTACCCCTCGCACAATGAGCAGTTCTTC.

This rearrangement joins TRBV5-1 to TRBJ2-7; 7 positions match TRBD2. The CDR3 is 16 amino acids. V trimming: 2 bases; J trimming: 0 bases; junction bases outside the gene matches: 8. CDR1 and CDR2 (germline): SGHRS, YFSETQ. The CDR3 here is CASSLETSRSSYEQYV. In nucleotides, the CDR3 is TGCGCCAGCAGCTTAGAGACTAGCAGAAGCTCCTACGAGCAGTACGTC.

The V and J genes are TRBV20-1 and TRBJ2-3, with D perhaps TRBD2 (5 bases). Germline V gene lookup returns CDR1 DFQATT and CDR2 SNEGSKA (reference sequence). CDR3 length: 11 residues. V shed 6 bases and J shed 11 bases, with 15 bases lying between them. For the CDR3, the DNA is TGCAGTGCCGGTAGCGCAGCCTGGCAGTATTTT. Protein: CSAGSAAWQYF.

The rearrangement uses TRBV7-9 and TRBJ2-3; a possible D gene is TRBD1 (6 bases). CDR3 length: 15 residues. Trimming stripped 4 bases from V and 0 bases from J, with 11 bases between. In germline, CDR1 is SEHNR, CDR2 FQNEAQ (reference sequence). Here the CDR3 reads CASSSYRASTDTQYF. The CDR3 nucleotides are TGTGCCAGCAGCTCGTACAGGGCTAGCACAGATACGCAGTATTTT.

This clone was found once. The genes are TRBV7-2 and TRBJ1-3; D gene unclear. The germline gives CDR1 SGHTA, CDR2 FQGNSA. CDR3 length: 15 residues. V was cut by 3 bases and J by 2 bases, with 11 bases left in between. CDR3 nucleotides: TGTGCCAGCAGCTTTATTCGCGGGGCTGGAAACACCATATATTTT. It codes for CASSFIRGAGNTIYF.

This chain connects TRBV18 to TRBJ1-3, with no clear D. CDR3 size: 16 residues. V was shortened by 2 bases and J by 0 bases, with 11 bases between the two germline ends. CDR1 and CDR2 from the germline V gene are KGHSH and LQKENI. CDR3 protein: CASSPNAPRSGNTIYF. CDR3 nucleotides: TGTGCCAGCTCACCAAACGCGCCGCGCTCTGGAAACACCATATATTTT.

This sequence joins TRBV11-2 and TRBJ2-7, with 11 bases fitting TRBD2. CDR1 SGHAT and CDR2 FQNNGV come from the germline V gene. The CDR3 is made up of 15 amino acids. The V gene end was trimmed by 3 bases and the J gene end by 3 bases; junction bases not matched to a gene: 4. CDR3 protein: CASSFGTSGLYEQYF. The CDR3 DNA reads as TGTGCCAGCAGCTTCGGGACTAGCGGACTCTACGAGCAGTACTTC.